This is a list of T cell receptor beta chains from one sample in a study of CD8+ T cells in alopecia areata. Data came from immunoSEQ multiplex PCR; TCRdb stores just in-frame clones and leaves some out. The data show a few hundred thousand clones, roughly two fifths seen once. The sample was CD4+ T cells sorted from blood, taken around week 30, from a patient treated with tofacitinib. These receptors were collected from a human donor with alopecia areata. The CDR3 runs from the conserved cysteine through the conserved F or W. D genes are given only for firm matches. The listing skips clone size in some rows; elsewhere it reads once, few, many or a size class.

size	D	V	J	CDR3	DNA
NA	NA	TRBV5-1	TRBJ2-1	CASSLIDSHNEQFF	TGCGCCAGCAGCTTAATTGACAGCCACAATGAGCAGTTCTTC
NA	NA	TRBV7-8	TRBJ2-2	CASSLLANTGELFF	TGTGCCAGCAGCCTCCTGGCGAACACCGGGGAGCTGTTTTTT
NA	NA	TRBV6-5	TRBJ1-5	CASRRTVNQPQHF	TGTGCCAGCAGGAGGACAGTCAATCAGCCCCAGCATTTT
NA	TRBD1	TRBV5-1	TRBJ2-5	CASSNQTGKETQYF	TGCGCCAGCAGTAACCAGACAGGGAAAGAGACCCAGTACTTC
NA	NA	TRBV5-5	TRBJ1-5	CASSLSRGDQPQHF	TGTGCCAGCAGCTTGAGTCGGGGCGACCAGCCCCAGCATTTT
NA	NA	TRBV29-1	TRBJ2-7	CSVVPGSYEQYF	TGCAGCGTAGTCCCGGGAAGCTACGAGCAGTACTTC
NA	NA	TRBV29-1	TRBJ1-5	CSVLDQNQPQHF	TGCAGCGTTTTGGACCAGAATCAGCCCCAGCATTTT
NA	NA	TRBV7-9	TRBJ2-1	CASSARPAVDEQFF	TGTGCCAGCAGCGCACGCCCCGCGGTCGATGAGCAGTTCTTC
NA	NA	TRBV6-6	TRBJ2-7	CASVDGSLKPYF	TGTGCCAGCGTCGACGGGAGCCTTAAGCCGTACTTC
NA	NA	TRBV5-1	TRBJ2-3	CASRPQGGVTDTQYF	TGCGCCAGCAGACCCCAGGGCGGGGTTACAGATACGCAGTATTTT
NA	NA	TRBV15	TRBJ2-2	CATSRDSGRNTGELFF	TGTGCCACCAGCAGAGATTCGGGACGCAACACCGGGGAGCTGTTTTTT
few	NA	TRBV6-5	TRBJ1-2	CASGRGGNYGYTF	TGTGCCAGCGGGAGGGGGGGTAACTATGGCTACACCTTC
NA	NA	TRBV5-1	TRBJ2-4	CASSFEPKNIQYF	TGCGCCAGCAGCTTTGAGCCCAAAAACATTCAGTACTTC
few	NA	TRBV6-6	TRBJ1-2	CATQSTGIYGYTF	TGTGCCACCCAAAGCACAGGGATCTATGGCTACACCTTC
once	NA	TRBV5-4	TRBJ2-7	CASSSDIQSGYEQYF	TGTGCCAGCAGCTCGGACATCCAAAGTGGGTACGAGCAGTACTTC
many	NA	TRBV18	TRBJ1-1	CASSRGMNTEAFF	TGTGCCAGCTCACGAGGGATGAACACTGAAGCTTTCTTT
NA	NA	TRBV30	TRBJ1-1	CAWTKRADTEAFF	TGTGCCTGGACAAAGAGAGCGGACACTGAAGCTTTCTTT
few	NA	TRBV6-6	TRBJ1-1	CASTAGGNTEAFF	TGTGCCAGCACCGCCGGGGGGAACACTGAAGCTTTCTTT
few	NA	TRBV30	TRBJ1-1	CAWSRGVNTEAFF	TGTGCCTGGAGTCGGGGGGTGAACACTGAAGCTTTCTTT
NA	NA	TRBV11-2	TRBJ2-7	CASSPAGLAPTYEQYF	TGTGCCAGCAGCCCCGCGGGGCTAGCGCCAACCTACGAGCAGTACTTC